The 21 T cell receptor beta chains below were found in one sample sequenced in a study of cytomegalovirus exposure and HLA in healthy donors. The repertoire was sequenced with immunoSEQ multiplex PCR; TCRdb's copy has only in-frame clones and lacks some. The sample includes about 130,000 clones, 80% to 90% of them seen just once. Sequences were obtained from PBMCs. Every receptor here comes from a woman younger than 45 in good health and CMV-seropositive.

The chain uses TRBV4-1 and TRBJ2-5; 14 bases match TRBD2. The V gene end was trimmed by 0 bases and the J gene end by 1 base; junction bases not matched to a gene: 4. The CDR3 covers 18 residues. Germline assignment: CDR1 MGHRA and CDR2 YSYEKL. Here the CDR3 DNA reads TGCGCCAGCAGCCAAGACTCGACTAGCGGGAGGGCCCAAGAGACCCAGTACTTC. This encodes CASSQDSTSGRAQETQYF.

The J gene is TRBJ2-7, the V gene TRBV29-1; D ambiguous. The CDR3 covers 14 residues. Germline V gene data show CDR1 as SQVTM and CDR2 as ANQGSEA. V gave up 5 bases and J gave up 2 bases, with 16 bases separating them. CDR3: CSVHWAQRPYEQYF. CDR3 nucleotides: TGCAGCGTTCATTGGGCTCAACGGCCCTACGAGCAGTACTTC.

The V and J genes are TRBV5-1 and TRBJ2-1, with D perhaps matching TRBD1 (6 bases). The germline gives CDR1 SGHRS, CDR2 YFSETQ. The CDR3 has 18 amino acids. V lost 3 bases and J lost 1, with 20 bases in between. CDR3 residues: CASSSPDSPRRSYNEQFF. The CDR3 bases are TGCGCCAGCAGCTCCCCGGACAGCCCCCGACGTTCCTACAATGAGCAGTTCTTC.

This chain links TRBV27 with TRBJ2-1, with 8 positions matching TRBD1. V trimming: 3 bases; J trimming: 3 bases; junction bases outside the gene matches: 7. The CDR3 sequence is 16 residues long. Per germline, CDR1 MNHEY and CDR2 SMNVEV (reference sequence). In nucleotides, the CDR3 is TGTGCCAGCAGTTTGACGACAGGGGACGTCTACAATGAGCAGTTCTTC. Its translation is CASSLTTGDVYNEQFF.

DNA for the CDR3: TGTGCCAGCAGTTACTCGTGGACAGACGACACAGATACGCAGTATTTT. Encoded protein: CASSYSWTDDTDTQYF. This chain connects TRBV6-5 to TRBJ2-3; tentative D call: TRBD1 (6 bases). The ends were cut back, 0 bases at V and 2 bases at J, with 12 bases in the middle. This CDR3 contains 16 residues. From germline, CDR1 is MNHEY and CDR2 SVGAGI.

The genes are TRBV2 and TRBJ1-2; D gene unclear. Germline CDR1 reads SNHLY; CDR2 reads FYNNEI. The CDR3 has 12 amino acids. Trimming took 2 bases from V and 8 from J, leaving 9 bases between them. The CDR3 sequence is CASSETLLGYTF. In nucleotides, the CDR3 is TGTGCCAGCAGTGAAACTCTTCTCGGCTACACCTTC.

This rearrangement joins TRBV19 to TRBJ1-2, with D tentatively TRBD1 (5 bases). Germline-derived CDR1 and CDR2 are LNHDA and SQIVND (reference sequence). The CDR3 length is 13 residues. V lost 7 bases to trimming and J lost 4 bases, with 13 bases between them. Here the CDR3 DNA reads TGTGCCAGTAACATGGGGACTCTCTATGGCTACACCTTC. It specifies CASNMGTLYGYTF.

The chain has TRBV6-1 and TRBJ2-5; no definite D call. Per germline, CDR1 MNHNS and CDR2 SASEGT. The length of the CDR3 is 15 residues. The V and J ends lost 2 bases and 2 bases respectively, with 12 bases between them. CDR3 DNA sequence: TGTGCCAGCAGTGAACCGTACGGCGGACAAGAGACCCAGTACTTC. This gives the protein CASSEPYGGQETQYF.

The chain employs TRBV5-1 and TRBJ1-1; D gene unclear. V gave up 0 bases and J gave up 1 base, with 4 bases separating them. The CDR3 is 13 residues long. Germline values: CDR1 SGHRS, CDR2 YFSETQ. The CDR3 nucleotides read TGCGCCAGCAGCTTGGCCCAGAACACTGAAGCTTTCTTT. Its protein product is CASSLAQNTEAFF.

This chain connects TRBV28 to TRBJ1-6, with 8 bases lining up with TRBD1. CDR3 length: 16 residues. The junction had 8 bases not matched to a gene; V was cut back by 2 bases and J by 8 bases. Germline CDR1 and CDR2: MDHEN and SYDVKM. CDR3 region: CASSLAGGASYSPLHF. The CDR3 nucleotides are TGTGCCAGCAGTTTAGCAGGGGGCGCTTCCTATTCACCCCTCCACTTT.

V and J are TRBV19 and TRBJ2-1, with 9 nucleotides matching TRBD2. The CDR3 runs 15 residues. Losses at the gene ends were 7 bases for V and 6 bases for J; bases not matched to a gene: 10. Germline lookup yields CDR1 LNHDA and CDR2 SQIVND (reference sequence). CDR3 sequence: CASNTASGIPNEQFF. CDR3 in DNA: TGTGCCAGTAATACGGCTAGCGGGATTCCCAATGAGCAGTTCTTC.

CDR3 nucleotide sequence: TGTGCCACCAGCAGTGAAGGGAGGGGGAGCACAGATACGCAGTATTTT. Translating it yields CATSSEGRGSTDTQYF. V is TRBV15 and J is TRBJ2-3; a weak D match, TRBD2 (7 bases). V lost 3 bases to trimming and J lost 0 bases, with 13 bases between them. There are 16 residues in the CDR3. Germline V gene lookup returns CDR1 LNHNV and CDR2 YYDKDF (reference sequence).

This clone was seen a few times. The CDR3 loop reads CASSDSFDRSTTKYNEQFF. The CDR3, as DNA: TGTGCCAGCAGTGACTCATTTGACAGGAGCACCACCAAGTACAATGAGCAGTTCTTC. V is TRBV6-4 and J is TRBJ2-1, with a possible D match to TRBD1 (6 bases). The CDR3 consists of 19 residues. V was trimmed by 0 bases and J by 4 bases, leaving 22 bases between them. Per the germline V gene, CDR1 is MRHNA and CDR2 is SNTAGT.

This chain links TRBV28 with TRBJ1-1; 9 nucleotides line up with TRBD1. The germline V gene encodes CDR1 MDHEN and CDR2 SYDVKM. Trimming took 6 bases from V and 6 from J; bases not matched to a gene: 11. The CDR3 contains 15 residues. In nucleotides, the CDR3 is TGTGCCAGCAGCCAACTCCGGGACAGGGTTCCTGAAGCTTTCTTT. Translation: CASSQLRDRVPEAFF.

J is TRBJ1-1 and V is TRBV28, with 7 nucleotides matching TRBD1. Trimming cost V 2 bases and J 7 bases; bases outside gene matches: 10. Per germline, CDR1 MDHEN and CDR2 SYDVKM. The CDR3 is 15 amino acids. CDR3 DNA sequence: TGTGCCAGCAGTTTAGGAGGGGGCGCCTTAGTTGAAGCTTTCTTT. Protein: CASSLGGGALVEAFF.

The CDR3 bases are TGCGCCAGCAGCCCCCCTTCACTAGCGGGAGCACCCAACGAGCAGTACTTC. Residues: CASSPPSLAGAPNEQYF. The J gene is TRBJ2-7, the V gene TRBV5-1; 11 nucleotides line up with TRBD2. The V gene end was trimmed by 4 bases and the J gene end by 5 bases; junction bases not matched to a gene: 14. CDR3 length: 17 amino acids. Germline CDR1 is SGHRS and CDR2 is YFSETQ.

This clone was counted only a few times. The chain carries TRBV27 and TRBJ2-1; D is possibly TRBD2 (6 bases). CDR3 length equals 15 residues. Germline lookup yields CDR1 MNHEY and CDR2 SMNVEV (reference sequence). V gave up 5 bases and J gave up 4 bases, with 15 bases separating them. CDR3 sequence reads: CASSETPGTYNEQFF. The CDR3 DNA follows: TGTGCCAGCAGTGAAACTCCAGGGACTTACAATGAGCAGTTCTTC.

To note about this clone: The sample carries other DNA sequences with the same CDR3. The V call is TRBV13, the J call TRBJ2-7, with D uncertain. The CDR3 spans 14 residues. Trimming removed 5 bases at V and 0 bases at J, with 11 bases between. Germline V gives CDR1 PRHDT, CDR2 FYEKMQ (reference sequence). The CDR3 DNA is TGTGCCAGCAGCGTATCAGGCCGCTCCTACGAGCAGTACTTC. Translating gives CASSVSGRSYEQYF.

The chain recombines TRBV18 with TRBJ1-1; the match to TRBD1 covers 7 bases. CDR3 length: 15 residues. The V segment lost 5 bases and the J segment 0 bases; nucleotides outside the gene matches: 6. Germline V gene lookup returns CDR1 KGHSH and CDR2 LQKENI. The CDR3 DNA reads TGTGCCAGCTCATCTCCGACAGGGATGAACACTGAAGCTTTCTTT. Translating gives CASSSPTGMNTEAFF.

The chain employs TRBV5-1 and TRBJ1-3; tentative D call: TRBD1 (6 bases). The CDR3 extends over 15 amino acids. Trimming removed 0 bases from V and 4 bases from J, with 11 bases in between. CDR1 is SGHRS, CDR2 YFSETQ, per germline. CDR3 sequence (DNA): TGCGCCAGCAGCTTGGATACAGGGATAGGAAACACCATATATTTT. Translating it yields CASSLDTGIGNTIYF.

The CDR3 loop is CASSPEVGPPETQYF. The CDR3 DNA sequence: TGTGCCAGCAGTCCAGAGGTCGGCCCCCCAGAGACCCAGTACTTC. The rearrangement uses TRBV27 and TRBJ2-5; D is ambiguous. Germline V gene sequence: CDR1 MNHEY, CDR2 SMNVEV (reference sequence). This CDR3 comprises 15 residues. V lost 5 bases and J 4 bases, leaving 17 bases between the germline ends.